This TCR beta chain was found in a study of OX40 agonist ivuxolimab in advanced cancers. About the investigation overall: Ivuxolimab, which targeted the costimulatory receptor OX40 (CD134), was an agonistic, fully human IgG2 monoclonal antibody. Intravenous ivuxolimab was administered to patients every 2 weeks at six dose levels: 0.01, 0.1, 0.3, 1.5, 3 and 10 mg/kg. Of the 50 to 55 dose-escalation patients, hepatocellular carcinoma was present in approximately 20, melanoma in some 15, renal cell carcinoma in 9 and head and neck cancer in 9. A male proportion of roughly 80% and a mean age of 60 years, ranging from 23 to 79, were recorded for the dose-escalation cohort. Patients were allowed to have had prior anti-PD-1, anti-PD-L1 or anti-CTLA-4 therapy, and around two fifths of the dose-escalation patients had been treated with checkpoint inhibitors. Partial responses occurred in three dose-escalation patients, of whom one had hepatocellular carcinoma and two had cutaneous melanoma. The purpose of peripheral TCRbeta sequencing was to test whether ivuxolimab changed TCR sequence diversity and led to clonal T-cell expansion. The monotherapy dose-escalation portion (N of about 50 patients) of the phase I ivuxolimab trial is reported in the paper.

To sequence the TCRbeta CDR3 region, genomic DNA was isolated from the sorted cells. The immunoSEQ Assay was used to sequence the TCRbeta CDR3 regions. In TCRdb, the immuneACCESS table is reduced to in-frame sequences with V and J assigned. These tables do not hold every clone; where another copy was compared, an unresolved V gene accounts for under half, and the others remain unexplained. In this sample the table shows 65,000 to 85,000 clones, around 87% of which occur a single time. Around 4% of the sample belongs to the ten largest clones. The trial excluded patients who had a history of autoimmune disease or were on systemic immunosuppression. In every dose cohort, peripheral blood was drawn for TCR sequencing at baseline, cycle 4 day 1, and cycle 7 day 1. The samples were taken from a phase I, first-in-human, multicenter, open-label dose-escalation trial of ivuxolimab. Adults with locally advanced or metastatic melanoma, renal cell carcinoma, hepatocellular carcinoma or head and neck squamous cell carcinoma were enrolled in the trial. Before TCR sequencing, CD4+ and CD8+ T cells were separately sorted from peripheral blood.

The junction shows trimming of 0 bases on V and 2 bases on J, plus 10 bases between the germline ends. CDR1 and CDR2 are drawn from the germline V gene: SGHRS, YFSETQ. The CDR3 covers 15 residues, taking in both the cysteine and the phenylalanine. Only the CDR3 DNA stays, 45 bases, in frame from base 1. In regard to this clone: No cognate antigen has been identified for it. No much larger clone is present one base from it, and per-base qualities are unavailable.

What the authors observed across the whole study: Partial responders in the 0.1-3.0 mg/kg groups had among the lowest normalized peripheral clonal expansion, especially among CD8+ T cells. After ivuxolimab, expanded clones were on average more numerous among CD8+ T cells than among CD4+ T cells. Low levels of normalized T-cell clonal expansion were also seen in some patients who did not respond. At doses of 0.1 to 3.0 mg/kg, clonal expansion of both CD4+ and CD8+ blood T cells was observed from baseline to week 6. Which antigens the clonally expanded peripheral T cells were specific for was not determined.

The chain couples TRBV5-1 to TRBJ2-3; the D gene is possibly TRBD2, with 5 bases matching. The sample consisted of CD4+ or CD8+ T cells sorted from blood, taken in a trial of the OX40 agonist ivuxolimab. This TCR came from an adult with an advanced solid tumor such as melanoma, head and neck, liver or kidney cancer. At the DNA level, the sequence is TGCGCCAGCAGCTTGGGTGGGGAGCCCACAGATACGCAGTATTTT. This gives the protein CASSLGGEPTDTQYF.